The 24 T cell receptor beta chains presented below share a single source sample, sequenced in a study of T cell responses to AZD1222 COVID-19 vaccine. Clones were sequenced by immunoSEQ multiplex PCR, and TCRdb holds only the in-frame ones, with some missing. The sample yields 140,000 to 150,000 clones, more than 70% seen once. The material sequenced was peripheral blood, taken on day 0 of AZD1222 vaccination. The source of these receptors is an adult in good health.

This clone occurred a few times. This chain uses TRBV19 with TRBJ1-5; D remains unclear. Trimming pared 5 bases from V and 2 bases from J, leaving 4 bases between. The CDR3 has 12 amino acids. Germline CDR1 and CDR2: LNHDA and SQIVND (reference sequence). CDR3: CASSSGNQPQHF. The CDR3 DNA reads as TGTGCCAGTAGTTCAGGCAATCAGCCCCAGCATTTT.

This rearrangement joins TRBV28 to TRBJ2-1, with 8 bases that match TRBD1. The CDR3 is 13 residues long. Germline CDR1 reads MDHEN; CDR2 reads SYDVKM. Germline trimming cut 10 bases from V and 13 bases from J; bases unmatched to any gene: 15. CDR3 sequence reads: CAIISGGGKRQFF. Here the CDR3 DNA reads TGTGCCATTATCTCAGGGGGCGGTAAAAGACAGTTCTTC.

This clone showed up just once. V usage is TRBV4-1 and J usage is TRBJ2-1, with TRBD2 matching over 7 bases. V trimming: 1 base; J trimming: 1 base; junction bases outside the gene matches: 4. Germline V gene data show CDR1 as MGHRA and CDR2 as YSYEKL. CDR3 length: 16 residues. The CDR3 is CASSQGEGGSYNEQFF. CDR3 bases: TGCGCCAGCAGCCAAGGGGAGGGTGGTTCCTACAATGAGCAGTTCTTC.

This sequence joins TRBV9 and TRBJ1-1; D call uncertain. The CDR3 consists of 13 residues. Germline values: CDR1 SGDLS, CDR2 YYNGEE. V was trimmed by 2 bases and J by 4 bases, leaving 9 bases between them. The CDR3 loop reads CASSVVGPTEAFF. In DNA, the CDR3 is TGTGCCAGCAGCGTGGTAGGACCCACTGAAGCTTTCTTT.

The chain combines TRBV30 with TRBJ2-5; D remains unclear. Looked up from germline, CDR1 is GTSNPN and CDR2 is SVGIG (reference sequence). The CDR3 runs to 12 residues. Deletions cut 0 bases from V and 4 bases from J, with 6 bases between. CDR3 residues: CAWSVLRETQYF. The CDR3 nucleotides read TGTGCCTGGAGTGTACTACGAGAGACCCAGTACTTC.

The chain uses TRBV27 and TRBJ1-5, with D possibly being TRBD1 (5 bases). This CDR3 region has 15 residues. Germline loops: CDR1 MNHEY, CDR2 SMNVEV (reference sequence). V shed 2 bases and J shed 7 bases, with 15 bases lying between them. The CDR3 region has the DNA TGTGCCAGCAGTTTACAGGGAGGTAGTGGCCAGCCCCAGCATTTT. Translated: CASSLQGGSGQPQHF.

The genes are TRBV5-1 and TRBJ1-6, with D unclear. CDR1 SGHRS and CDR2 YFSETQ come from the germline V gene. V was pared by 4 bases and J by 3 bases, with 14 bases between. This CDR3 spans 16 amino acids. The CDR3 loop reads CASSRGVQVYNSPLHF. The CDR3 nucleotides read TGCGCCAGCAGCCGGGGAGTCCAGGTCTATAATTCACCCCTCCACTTT.

V and J are TRBV6-5 and TRBJ1-1; D uncertain. Germline V lookup: CDR1 MNHEY, CDR2 SVGAGI. This CDR3 has 15 residues. Trimming stripped 7 bases from V and 4 bases from J, with 19 bases between. CDR3 sequence: CASKESVGRSTEAFF. CDR3 nucleotides: TGTGCCAGCAAGGAATCAGTGGGAAGGTCCACTGAAGCTTTCTTT.

V gene TRBV19 combines with J gene TRBJ1-1; D unclear. The CDR3 is 13 amino acids. V was cut by 4 bases and J by 2 bases, with 8 bases left in between. Germline-derived CDR1 and CDR2 are LNHDA and SQIVND (reference sequence). DNA of the CDR3: TGTGCCAGTAGTAACTACGGAAACACTGAAGCTTTCTTT. It encodes CASSNYGNTEAFF.

V usage is TRBV2 and J usage is TRBJ2-6, with TRBD1 identical over 7 bases. Germline V gives CDR1 SNHLY, CDR2 FYNNEI. The CDR3 has 15 amino acids. V shed 6 bases, J shed 2 bases, and the junction held 4 bases outside the gene matches. The CDR3 spells CASRNDRAGANVLTF. The CDR3 DNA reads as TGTGCCAGCAGGAATGACAGGGCTGGGGCCAACGTCCTGACTTTC.

With regard to this clone: The same CDR3 also results from other DNA sequences found in this sample. The V gene is TRBV5-1, the J gene TRBJ1-1; the D is unclear. V dropped 2 bases and J dropped 1 base, with 9 bases sitting between them. Germline CDR1 is SGHRS and CDR2 is YFSETQ. The CDR3 is 14 residues long. DNA for the CDR3: TGCGCCAGCAGCTTAAGTGCAGGGAACACTGAAGCTTTCTTT. Amino acid sequence: CASSLSAGNTEAFF.

The chain carries TRBV4-1 and TRBJ2-1; TRBD2 is a possible D gene (7 bases). The CDR3 runs 20 residues. V lost 0 bases to trimming and J lost 4 bases, with 25 bases between them. The germline V gene has CDR1 MGHRA and CDR2 YSYEKL. The chain's CDR3 is CASSQDRPLPRKGGYNEQFF. The CDR3 nucleotides read TGCGCCAGCAGCCAAGATCGGCCCCTCCCCCGGAAGGGGGGGTACAATGAGCAGTTCTTC.

The V gene is TRBV27, the J gene TRBJ1-2; 7 positions match TRBD1. The germline V gene encodes CDR1 MNHEY and CDR2 SMNVEV (reference sequence). CDR3 length equals 15 residues. V was pared by 5 bases and J by 0 bases, with 6 bases of the junction left unmatched. The CDR3 here is CASSRTGRANYGYTF. The CDR3 DNA reads as TGTGCCAGCAGTCGGACAGGCAGAGCTAACTATGGCTACACCTTC.

The chain carries TRBV28 and TRBJ1-2; 9 bases align to TRBD1. The CDR3 is 17 amino acids. Germline V gene data show CDR1 as MDHEN and CDR2 as SYDVKM. The trim removed 5 bases at V and 4 bases at J, leaving 14 bases unmatched. The CDR3: CASSTGGSRIPRYGYTF. The CDR3 DNA follows: TGTGCCAGCAGTACAGGGGGCAGTAGGATCCCCCGCTATGGCTACACCTTC.

This clone appeared a single time. The rearrangement links TRBV2 to TRBJ2-1; TRBD2 agrees at 10 bases. Per the germline V gene, CDR1 is SNHLY and CDR2 is FYNNEI. Germline trimming cut 7 bases from V and 9 bases from J; bases unmatched to any gene: 15. The CDR3 is made up of 16 amino acids. The CDR3 reads CASTLWRAGGLSEQFF. Written as DNA, the CDR3 is TGTGCCAGCACTTTGTGGCGAGCGGGGGGGCTTAGTGAGCAGTTCTTC.

Comment on this clone: Other DNA variants within this sample encode the same CDR3. The chain uses TRBV12-3 or TRBV12-4 and TRBJ1-1, with a weak D call TRBD1 (6 bases). CDR3 length: 13 residues. V lost 4 bases, J lost 3 bases, and 9 bases lay in between. CDR3 loop: CASSYNRDTEAFF. Written as DNA, the CDR3 is TGTGCCAGCAGTTATAACAGGGACACTGAAGCTTTCTTT.

The chain couples TRBV6-6 to TRBJ2-7, with a possible D match to TRBD2 (7 bases). The CDR3 totals 16 residues. The V gene lost 2 bases and the J gene lost 2 bases, with 16 bases spanning the gap. Germline loops: CDR1 MNHNY, CDR2 SVGAGI (reference sequence). CDR3 region: CASSYRGAGFPYEQYF. CDR3 coding DNA: TGTGCCAGCAGTTACCGGGGGGCAGGTTTCCCCTACGAGCAGTACTTC.

As DNA, the CDR3 is TGTGCCAGCAGTGATCAAACGTGGGACCCCACAGATACGCAGTATTTT. It specifies CASSDQTWDPTDTQYF. The chain joins TRBV25-1 to TRBJ2-3; D may match TRBD1 or TRBD2 (5 bases each). Germline V CDR1 and CDR2: MGHDK, SYGVNS. V shed 3 bases and J shed 2 bases, with 15 bases lying between them. The CDR3 has 16 residues.

This chain uses TRBV6-6 with TRBJ1-3; D is ambiguous. Germline V gene lookup returns CDR1 MNHNY and CDR2 SVGAGI (reference sequence). Trimming took 5 bases from V and 0 from J, leaving 11 bases between them. CDR3 length: 15 amino acids. This CDR3 reads CASSGNEGSGNTIYF. The CDR3 nucleotides read TGTGCCAGCAGTGGAAATGAGGGCTCTGGAAACACCATATATTTT.

J is TRBJ2-3 and V is TRBV30; TRBD1 aligns across 11 bases. The V gene end was trimmed by 2 bases and the J gene end by 4 bases; junction bases not matched to a gene: 2. Germline V lookup: CDR1 GTSNPN, CDR2 SVGIG (reference sequence). This CDR3 has 14 amino acids. CDR3 residues: CAWSPGQGADTQYF. The DNA of the CDR3 is TGTGCCTGGAGTCCGGGACAGGGGGCAGATACGCAGTATTTT. Full variable domain (rest looked up from reference TRBV30 and TRBJ2-3): SQTIHQWPATLVQPVGSPLSLECTVEGTSNPNLYWYRQAAGRGLQLLFYSVGIGQISSEVPQNLSASRPQDRQFILSSKKLLLSDSGFYLCAWSPGQGADTQYFGPGTRLTVL.

The gene calls are TRBV19 and TRBJ1-2, with D perhaps TRBD1 (5 bases). With 1 base removed from V and 3 bases from J, the gap between germline ends came to 9 bases. The CDR3 contains 14 residues. Germline V gene sequence: CDR1 LNHDA, CDR2 SQIVND (reference sequence). The CDR3 DNA reads as TGTGCCAGTAGTATAGGGGGCGCATACTATGGCTACACCTTC. The encoded protein is CASSIGGAYYGYTF.

The genes are TRBV7-2 and TRBJ1-1; D is uncertain. There are 13 residues in the CDR3. V was shortened by 1 base and J by 8 bases, with 11 bases between the two germline ends. Germline V gene sequence: CDR1 SGHTA, CDR2 FQGNSA. The CDR3 protein is CASSLEGWGEAFF. Here the CDR3 DNA reads TGTGCCAGCAGCTTAGAGGGTTGGGGAGAAGCTTTCTTT.

Concerning this clone: Relative to the germline gene, one junction end is altered; a read error may explain this. The J gene is TRBJ2-7, the V gene TRBV7-8; 7 bases align to TRBD1. The CDR3 consists of 13 residues. CDR1 is SGHVS and CDR2 is FQNEAQ in the germline V gene. In DNA form, the CDR3 reads TGTGCCAGCAGCTTAGATGTAGGACAGGAGCGGATTTTC. The encoded protein is CASSLDVGQERIF.

The chain joins TRBV19 to TRBJ2-6, with D uncertain. V lost 9 bases and J lost 1, with 10 bases in between. Germline V gene lookup returns CDR1 LNHDA and CDR2 SQIVND (reference sequence). The CDR3 has 14 amino acids. CDR3 nucleotides: TGTGCCAGCAAGCTACAATCTGGGGCCAACGTCCTGACTTTC. It yields the protein CASKLQSGANVLTF.